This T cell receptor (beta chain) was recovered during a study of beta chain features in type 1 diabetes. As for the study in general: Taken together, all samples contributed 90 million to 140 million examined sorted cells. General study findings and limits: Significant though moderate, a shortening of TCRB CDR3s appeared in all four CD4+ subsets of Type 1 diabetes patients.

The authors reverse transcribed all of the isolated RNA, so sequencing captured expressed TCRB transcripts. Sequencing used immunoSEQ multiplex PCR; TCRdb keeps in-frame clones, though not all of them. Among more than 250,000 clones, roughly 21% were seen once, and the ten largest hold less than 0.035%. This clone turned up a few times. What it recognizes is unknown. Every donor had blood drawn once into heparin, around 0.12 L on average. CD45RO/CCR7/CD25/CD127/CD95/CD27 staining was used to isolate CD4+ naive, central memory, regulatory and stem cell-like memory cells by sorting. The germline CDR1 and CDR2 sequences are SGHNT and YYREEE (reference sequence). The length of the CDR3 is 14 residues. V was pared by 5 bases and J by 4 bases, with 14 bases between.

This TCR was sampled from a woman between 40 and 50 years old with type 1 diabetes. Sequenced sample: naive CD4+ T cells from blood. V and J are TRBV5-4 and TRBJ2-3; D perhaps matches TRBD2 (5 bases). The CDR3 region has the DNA TGTGCCAGCAGTACTGGTGGGAGAGCAGATACGCAGTATTTT. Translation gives CASSTGGRADTQYF.